This T cell receptor beta chain derives from a study of blood T cell repertoires in COVID-19. Study information: PBMCs, B-cell-depleted T cells, or T cells were the source of the cDNA or gDNA that made up the material.

The table came from immunoSEQ multiplex PCR; TCRdb's copy has only in-frame clones and leaves some out. This table holds 60,000 to 85,000 clones, around 80% found once. From germline, CDR1 is SGHDT and CDR2 YYEEEE. The V gene lost 1 base and the J gene lost 4 bases, with 10 bases spanning the gap. This CDR3 region has 14 residues. The rearrangement joins TRBV5-6 to TRBJ2-3, with TRBD1 as a possible D gene (8 bases). Sequencing was carried out using peripheral blood. The TCR was taken from a woman aged 60 to 75 with acute or convalescent COVID-19. The CDR3 DNA reads as TGTGCCAGCAGCTTGACAGGGGGGGCAGATACGCAGTATTTT. Protein product: CASSLTGGADTQYF.